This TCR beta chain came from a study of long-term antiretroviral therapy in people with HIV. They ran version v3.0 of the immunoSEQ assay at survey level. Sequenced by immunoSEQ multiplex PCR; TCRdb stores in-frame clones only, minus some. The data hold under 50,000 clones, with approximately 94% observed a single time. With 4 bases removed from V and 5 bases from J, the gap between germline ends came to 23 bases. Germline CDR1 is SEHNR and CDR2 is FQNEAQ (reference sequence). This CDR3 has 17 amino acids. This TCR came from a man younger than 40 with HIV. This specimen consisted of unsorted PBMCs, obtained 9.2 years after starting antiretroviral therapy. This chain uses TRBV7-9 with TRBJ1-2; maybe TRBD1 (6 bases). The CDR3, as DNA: TGTGCCAGCAGCTCGGAGACAGGAACCCACGGAGCGTATGGCTACACCTTC. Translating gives CASSSETGTHGAYGYTF.